This entry describes one TCR beta chain. The antigen is undetermined. This sample was taken from a study of TIL therapy for anti-PD-1-resistant metastatic lung cancer. The V end was cut by 8 bases, the J end by 7 bases, with 6 bases between. Germline CDR1 WSHSY, CDR2 SAAADI. The CDR3 contains 11 residues. Broader study findings: After infusion, TIL clonotypes partly replaced peripheral T cells and declined over months.

This was the immunoSEQ v3 assay. Sequencing used immunoSEQ multiplex PCR; TCRdb keeps in-frame clones, though not all of them. The sample has 50,000 or so clones, 79% seen once; the top ten hold about 5%. The time point denotes: pre-treatment sample, taken before nivolumab and TIL therapy. This chain uses TRBV10-2 with TRBJ1-6, with D possibly being TRBD1 (5 bases). The receptor was derived from a woman aged 30 to 85 with non-small cell lung cancer. The source was blood, collected at baseline. This CDR3 is CASGANSPLHF. The CDR3 DNA is TGCGCCAGCGGGGCAAATTCACCCCTCCACTTT.